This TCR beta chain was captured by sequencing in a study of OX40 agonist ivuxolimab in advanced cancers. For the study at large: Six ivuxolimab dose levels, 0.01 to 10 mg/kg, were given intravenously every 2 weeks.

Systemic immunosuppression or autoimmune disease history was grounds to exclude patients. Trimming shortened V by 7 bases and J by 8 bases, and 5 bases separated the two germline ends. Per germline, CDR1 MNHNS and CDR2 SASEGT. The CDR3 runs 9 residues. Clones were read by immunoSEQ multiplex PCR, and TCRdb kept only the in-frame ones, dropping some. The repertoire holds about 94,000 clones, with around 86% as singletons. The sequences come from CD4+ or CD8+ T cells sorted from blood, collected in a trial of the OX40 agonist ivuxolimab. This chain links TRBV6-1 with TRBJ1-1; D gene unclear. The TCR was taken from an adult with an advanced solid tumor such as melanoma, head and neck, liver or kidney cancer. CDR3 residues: CASIAEAFF. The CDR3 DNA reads TGTGCCAGCATTGCGGAAGCTTTCTTT.